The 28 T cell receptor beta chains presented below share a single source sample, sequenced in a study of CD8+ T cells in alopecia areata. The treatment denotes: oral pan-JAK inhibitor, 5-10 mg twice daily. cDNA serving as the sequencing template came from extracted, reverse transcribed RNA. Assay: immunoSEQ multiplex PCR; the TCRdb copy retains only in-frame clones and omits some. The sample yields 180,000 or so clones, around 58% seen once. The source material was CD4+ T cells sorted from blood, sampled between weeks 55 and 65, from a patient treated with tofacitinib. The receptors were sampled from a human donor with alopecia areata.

CDR3: CASSIAGRGDYGYTF. The CDR3 nucleotides are TGTGCCAGCAGCATTGCGGGGCGAGGGGACTATGGCTACACCTTC. The chain is built from TRBV7-9 and TRBJ1-2; weak D call: TRBD1 (5 bases). The CDR3 consists of 15 residues. V was cut by 5 bases and J by 3 bases, with 16 bases left in between. CDR1 is SEHNR, CDR2 FQNEAQ, per germline (reference sequence). The variable domain in full, completed from reference TRBV7-9 and TRBJ1-2, reads DTGVSQNPRHKITKRGQNVTFRCDPISEHNRLYWYRQTLGQGPEFLTYFQNEAQLEKSRLLSDRFSAERPKGSFSTLEIQRTEQGDSAMYLCASSIAGRGDYGYTFGSGTRLTVV.

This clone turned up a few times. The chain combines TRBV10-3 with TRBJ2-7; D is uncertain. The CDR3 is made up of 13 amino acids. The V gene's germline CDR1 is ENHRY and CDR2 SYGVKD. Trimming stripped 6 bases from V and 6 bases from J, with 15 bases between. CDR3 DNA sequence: TGTGCCATCAGCGGATCTCAGGCGTCCGAGCAGTACTTC. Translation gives CAISGSQASEQYF.

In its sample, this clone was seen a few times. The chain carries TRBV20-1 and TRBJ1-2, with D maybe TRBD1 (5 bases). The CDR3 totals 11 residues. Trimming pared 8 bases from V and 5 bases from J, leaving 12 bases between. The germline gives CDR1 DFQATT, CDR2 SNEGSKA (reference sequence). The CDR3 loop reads CSWAQGYGYTF. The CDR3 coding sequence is TGCAGTTGGGCGCAGGGTTATGGCTACACCTTC.

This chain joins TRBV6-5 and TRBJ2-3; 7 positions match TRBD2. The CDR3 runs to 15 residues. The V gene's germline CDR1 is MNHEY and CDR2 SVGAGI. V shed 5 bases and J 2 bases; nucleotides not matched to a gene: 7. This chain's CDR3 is CASSPTGTTTDTQYF. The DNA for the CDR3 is TGTGCCAGCAGTCCGACCGGGACTACCACAGATACGCAGTATTTT.

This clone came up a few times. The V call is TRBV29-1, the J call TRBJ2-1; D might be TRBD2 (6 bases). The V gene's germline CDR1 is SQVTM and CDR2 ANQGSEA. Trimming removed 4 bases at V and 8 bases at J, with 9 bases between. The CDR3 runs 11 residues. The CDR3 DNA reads TGCAGCGTTGGACTAGGGTATGAGCAGTTCTTC. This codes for CSVGLGYEQFF.

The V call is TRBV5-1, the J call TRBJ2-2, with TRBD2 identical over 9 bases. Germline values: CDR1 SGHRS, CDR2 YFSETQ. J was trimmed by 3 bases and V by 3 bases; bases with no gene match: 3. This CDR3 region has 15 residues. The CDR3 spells CASSSPSGDTGELFF. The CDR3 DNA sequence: TGCGCCAGCAGCTCGCCTAGCGGGGACACCGGGGAGCTGTTTTTT. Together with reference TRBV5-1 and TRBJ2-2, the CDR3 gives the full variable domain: KAGVTQTPRYLIKTRGQQVTLSCSPISGHRSVSWYQQTPGQGLQFLFEYFSETQRNKGNFPGRFSGRQFSNSRSEMNVSTLELGDSALYLCASSSPSGDTGELFFGEGSRLTVL.

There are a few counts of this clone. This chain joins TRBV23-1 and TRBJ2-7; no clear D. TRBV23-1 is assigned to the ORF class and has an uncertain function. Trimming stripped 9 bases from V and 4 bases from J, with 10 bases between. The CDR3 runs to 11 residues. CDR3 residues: CARYRTYEQYF. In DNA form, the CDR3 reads TGCGCCAGGTATAGAACTTACGAGCAGTACTTC.

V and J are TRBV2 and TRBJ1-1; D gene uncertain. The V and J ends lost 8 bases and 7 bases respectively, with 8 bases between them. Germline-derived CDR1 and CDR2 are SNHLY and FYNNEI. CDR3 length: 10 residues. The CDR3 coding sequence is TGTGCCAGCCAGGAATATGAAGCTTTCTTT. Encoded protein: CASQEYEAFF.

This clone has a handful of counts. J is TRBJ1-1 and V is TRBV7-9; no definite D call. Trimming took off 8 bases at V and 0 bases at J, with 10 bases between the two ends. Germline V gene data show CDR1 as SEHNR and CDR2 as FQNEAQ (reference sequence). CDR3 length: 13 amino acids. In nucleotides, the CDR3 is TGTGCCAGCTTCGCGGAGATGAACACTGAAGCTTTCTTT. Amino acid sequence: CASFAEMNTEAFF.

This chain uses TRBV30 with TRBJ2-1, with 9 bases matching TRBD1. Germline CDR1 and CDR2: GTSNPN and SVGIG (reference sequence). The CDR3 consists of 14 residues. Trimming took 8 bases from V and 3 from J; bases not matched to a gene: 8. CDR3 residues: CARDRDRVYNEQFF. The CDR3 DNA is TGTGCCAGAGACCGGGACAGGGTCTACAATGAGCAGTTCTTC.

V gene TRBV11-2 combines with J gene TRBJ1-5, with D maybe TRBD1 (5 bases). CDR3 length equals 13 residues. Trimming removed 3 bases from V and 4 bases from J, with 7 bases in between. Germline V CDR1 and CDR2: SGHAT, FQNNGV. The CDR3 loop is CASSLDINQPQHF. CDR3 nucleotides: TGTGCCAGCAGCTTGGACATAAATCAGCCCCAGCATTTT.

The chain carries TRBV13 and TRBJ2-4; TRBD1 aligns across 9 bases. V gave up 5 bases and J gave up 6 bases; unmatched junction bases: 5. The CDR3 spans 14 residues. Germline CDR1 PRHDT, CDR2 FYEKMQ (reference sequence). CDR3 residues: CASSNRQGGNIQYF. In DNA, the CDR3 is TGTGCCAGCAGCAACCGACAGGGGGGAAACATTCAGTACTTC.

CDR3 sequence (DNA): TGTGCCAGCAGCATCCGGGGCACTGAAGCTTTCTTT. As protein: CASSIRGTEAFF. The V gene is TRBV7-2, the J gene TRBJ1-1; D remains unclear. Between the trimmed V and J ends, which lost 5 bases and 4 bases, there was a span of 8 bases. Germline CDR1 SGHTA, CDR2 FQGNSA. The CDR3 covers 12 residues.

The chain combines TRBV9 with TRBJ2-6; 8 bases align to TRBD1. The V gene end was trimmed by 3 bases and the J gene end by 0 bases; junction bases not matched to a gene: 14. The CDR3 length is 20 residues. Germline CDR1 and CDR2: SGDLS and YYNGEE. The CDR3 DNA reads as TGTGCCAGCAGCGCACTCGGACAACAGGGGGGACTCTCTGGGGCCAACGTCCTGACTTTC. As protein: CASSALGQQGGLSGANVLTF.

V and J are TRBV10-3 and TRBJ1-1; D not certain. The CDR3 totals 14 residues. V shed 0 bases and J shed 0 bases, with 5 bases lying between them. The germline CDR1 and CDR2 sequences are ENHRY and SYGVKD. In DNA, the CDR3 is TGTGCCATCAGTGAGTCGCAGGTGAACACTGAAGCTTTCTTT. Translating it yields CAISESQVNTEAFF.

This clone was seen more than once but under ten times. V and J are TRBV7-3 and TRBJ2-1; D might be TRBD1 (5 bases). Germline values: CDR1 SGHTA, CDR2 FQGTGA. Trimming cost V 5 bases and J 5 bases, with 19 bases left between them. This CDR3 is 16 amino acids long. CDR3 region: CASSQGVTPKNNEQFF. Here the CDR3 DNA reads TGTGCCAGCAGCCAAGGGGTGACACCCAAGAACAATGAGCAGTTCTTC.

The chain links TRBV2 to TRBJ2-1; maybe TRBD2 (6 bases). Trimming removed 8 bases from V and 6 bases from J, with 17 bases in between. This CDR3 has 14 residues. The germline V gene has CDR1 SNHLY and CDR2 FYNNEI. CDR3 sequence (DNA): TGTGCCAGCTGGGGTCGCGGGGCTGGCAATGAGCAGTTCTTC. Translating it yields CASWGRGAGNEQFF.

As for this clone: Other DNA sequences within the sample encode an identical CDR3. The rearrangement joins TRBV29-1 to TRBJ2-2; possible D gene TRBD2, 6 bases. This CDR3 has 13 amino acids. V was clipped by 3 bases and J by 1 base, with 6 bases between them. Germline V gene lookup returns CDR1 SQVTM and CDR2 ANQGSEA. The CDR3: CSVDGGNTGELFF. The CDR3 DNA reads TGCAGCGTTGACGGGGGGAACACCGGGGAGCTGTTTTTT.

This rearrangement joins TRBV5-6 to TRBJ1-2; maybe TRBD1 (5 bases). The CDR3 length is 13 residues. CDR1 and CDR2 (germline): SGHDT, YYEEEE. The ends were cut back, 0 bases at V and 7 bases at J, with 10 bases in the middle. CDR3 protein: CASSLGQNTGYTF. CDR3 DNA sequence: TGTGCCAGCAGCTTGGGACAGAATACTGGCTACACCTTC.

The CDR3 loop is CSVGSPNEKLFF. CDR3 DNA: TGCAGCGTTGGGTCCCCTAATGAAAAACTGTTTTTT. This rearrangement joins TRBV29-1 to TRBJ1-4; D is ambiguous. CDR1 and CDR2 (germline): SQVTM, ANQGSEA. The CDR3 spans 12 residues. Trimming took 4 bases from V and 3 from J, leaving 6 bases between them.

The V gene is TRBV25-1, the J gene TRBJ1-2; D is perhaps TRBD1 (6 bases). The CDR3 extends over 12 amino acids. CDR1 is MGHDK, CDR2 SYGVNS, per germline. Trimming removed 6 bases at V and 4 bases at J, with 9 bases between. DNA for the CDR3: TGTGCCAGCAGGGACAGCTTCTATGGCTACACCTTC. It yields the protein CASRDSFYGYTF.

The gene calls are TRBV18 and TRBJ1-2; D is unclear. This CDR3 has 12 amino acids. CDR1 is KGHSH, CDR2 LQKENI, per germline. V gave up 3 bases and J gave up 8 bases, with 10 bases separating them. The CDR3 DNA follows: TGTGCCAGCTCACCTACAGCCGGAGGCTACACCTTC. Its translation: CASSPTAGGYTF. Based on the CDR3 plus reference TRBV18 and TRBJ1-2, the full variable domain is NAGVMQNPRHLVRRRGQEARLRCSPMKGHSHVYWYRQLPEEGLKFMVYLQKENIIDESGMPKERFSAEFPKEGPSILRIQQVVRGDSAAYFCASSPTAGGYTFGSGTRLTVV.

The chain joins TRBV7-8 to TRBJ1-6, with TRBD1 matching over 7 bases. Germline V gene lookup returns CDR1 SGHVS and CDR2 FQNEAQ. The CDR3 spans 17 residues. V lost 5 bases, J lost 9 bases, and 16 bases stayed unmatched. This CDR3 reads CASSPERQGMLSSPLHF. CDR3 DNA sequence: TGTGCCAGCAGCCCCGAACGACAGGGAATGTTAAGTTCACCCCTCCACTTT.

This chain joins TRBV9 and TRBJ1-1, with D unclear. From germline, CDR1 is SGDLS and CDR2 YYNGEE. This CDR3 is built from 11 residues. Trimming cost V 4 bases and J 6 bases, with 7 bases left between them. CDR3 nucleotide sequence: TGTGCCAGCAGCCCCGAGTCTGAAGCTTTCTTT. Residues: CASSPESEAFF.

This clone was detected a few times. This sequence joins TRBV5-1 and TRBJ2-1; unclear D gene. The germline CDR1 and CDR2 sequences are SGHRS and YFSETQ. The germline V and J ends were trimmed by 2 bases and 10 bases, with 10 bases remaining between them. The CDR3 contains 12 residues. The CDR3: CASSFPQDEQFF. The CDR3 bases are TGCGCCAGCAGCTTTCCGCAGGACGAGCAGTTCTTC.

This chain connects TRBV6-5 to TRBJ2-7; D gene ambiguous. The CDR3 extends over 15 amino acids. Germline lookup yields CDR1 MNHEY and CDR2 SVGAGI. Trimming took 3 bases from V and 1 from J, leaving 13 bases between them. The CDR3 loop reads CASSYTPLTSYEQYF. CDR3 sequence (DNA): TGTGCCAGCAGTTATACACCCCTCACATCCTACGAGCAGTACTTC.

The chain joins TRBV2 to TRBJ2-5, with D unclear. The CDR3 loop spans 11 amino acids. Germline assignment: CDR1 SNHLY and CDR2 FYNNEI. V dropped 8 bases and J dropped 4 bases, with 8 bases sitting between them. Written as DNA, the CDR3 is TGTGCCAGCGGAGATATAGAGACCCAGTACTTC. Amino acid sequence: CASGDIETQYF.

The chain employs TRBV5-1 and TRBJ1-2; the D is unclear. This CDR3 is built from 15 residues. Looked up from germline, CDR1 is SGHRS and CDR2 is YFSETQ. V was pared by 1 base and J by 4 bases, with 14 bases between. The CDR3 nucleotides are TGCGCCAGCAGCTTGTTCGCTCGCAGCAGCTATGGCTACACCTTC. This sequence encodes CASSLFARSSYGYTF. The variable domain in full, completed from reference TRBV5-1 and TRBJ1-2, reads KAGVTQTPRYLIKTRGQQVTLSCSPISGHRSVSWYQQTPGQGLQFLFEYFSETQRNKGNFPGRFSGRQFSNSRSEMNVSTLELGDSALYLCASSLFARSSYGYTFGSGTRLTVV.